These 7 T cell receptor beta chains share one sample of origin, sequenced in a study of human T cells and chemical hapten exposure. TCRdb recomputed calls from the RACE reads with MiXCR, one row per CDR3 protein. The table includes around 120,000 distinct CDR3 sequences, roughly an eighth detected once. The sample's time point: patch test 1, 2 weeks after DPC sensitization. This sample's treatment: therapeutic diphenylcyclopropenone sensitization with weekly scalp DPC. The sample here was whole blood, taken in connection with sensitization to the hapten diphenylcyclopropenone (DPC). These receptor sequences come from a man aged 18-30 years with alopecia areata. Some clones in this sample may be carry-over from other donors' samples.

This chain connects TRBV12-3 or TRBV12-4 to TRBJ2-5; TRBD2 matches at 13 bases. The CDR3 has 15 amino acids. J was trimmed by 5 bases and V by 6 bases; bases with no gene match: 6. The CDR3 DNA reads TGTGCCAGCAGCCTACTAGCGGGGGGGCCGGAGACCCAGTACTTC. The encoded protein is CASSLLAGGPETQYF.

This clonotype is medium-sized within its sample. The chain has TRBV29-1 and TRBJ1-1; no reliable D call. Germline assignment: CDR1 SQVTM and CDR2 ANQGSEA. CDR3 length: 10 residues. V was pared by 5 bases and J by 0 bases, with 1 base between. The CDR3 DNA sequence: TGCAGCGTTATGAACACTGAAGCTTTCTTT. Its translation is CSVMNTEAFF.

Only a few counts were recorded for this clonotype. This chain connects TRBV7-2 to TRBJ1-1; D gene ambiguous. This CDR3 contains 16 residues. With 1 base removed from V and 0 bases from J, the gap between germline ends came to 12 bases. In germline, CDR1 is SGHTA, CDR2 FQGNSA. This CDR3 reads CASSLVPTGMNTEAFF. The CDR3 DNA reads TGTGCCAGCAGCTTAGTCCCCACCGGGATGAACACTGAAGCTTTCTTT.

This clonotype has a handful of counts. The chain uses TRBV11-2 and TRBJ1-1, with D possibly being TRBD1 (6 bases). Trimming removed 1 base from V and 8 bases from J, with 11 bases in between. Looked up from germline, CDR1 is SGHAT and CDR2 is FQNNGV. The CDR3 extends over 13 amino acids. CDR3 bases: TGTGCCAGCAGCTTAGCTTTGACAGGCGAAGCTTTCTTT. Protein: CASSLALTGEAFF.

This clonotype showed up just a few times. The chain links TRBV6-4 to TRBJ1-1, with 9 nucleotides matching TRBD1. Germline V lookup: CDR1 MRHNA, CDR2 SNTAGT. The CDR3 runs 14 residues. The V and J ends lost 7 bases and 1 base, in that order; junction bases with no gene match: 4. DNA of the CDR3: TGTGCCAGCAAAACAGGGGGCGAGAACACTGAAGCTTTCTTT. Its protein product is CASKTGGENTEAFF.

This clonotype was counted a few times. This chain joins TRBV7-3 and TRBJ1-1; tentatively, D is TRBD1 (6 bases). V was shortened by 4 bases and J by 0 bases, with 9 bases between the two germline ends. Germline V gene data show CDR1 as SGHTA and CDR2 as FQGTGA. The CDR3 loop spans 14 amino acids. This CDR3 is CASSSDSLNTEAFF. As DNA, the CDR3 is TGTGCCAGCAGCTCGGACAGTCTGAACACTGAAGCTTTCTTT.

The rearrangement links TRBV28 to TRBJ2-3; D call uncertain. Germline loops: CDR1 MDHEN, CDR2 SYDVKM. The germline V and J ends were trimmed by 4 bases and 5 bases, with 4 bases remaining between them. The CDR3 totals 11 residues. CDR3 in DNA: TGTGCCAGCAGTTGGGGAGATACGCAGTATTTT. It translates to CASSWGDTQYF.